These 9 T cell receptor beta chains were all obtained from the same sample, sequenced in a study of cytomegalovirus exposure and HLA in healthy donors. 60 Vbeta and 13 Jbeta primers were used in PCR. Method: immunoSEQ multiplex PCR; TCRdb's copy keeps in-frame clones and lacks some. The data show tens of thousands of clones, with under 85% seen just once and 2.7% held by the top ten. Sequenced material: PBMCs. These receptors came from a man aged 30-40 years in good health and CMV-seronegative.

CDR3 sequence (DNA): TGTGCCAGCAGCTTAGGGCCCTTAGCGGGGGGCGGGCACGAGCAGTACTTC. Residues: CASSLGPLAGGGHEQYF. This sequence joins TRBV7-6 and TRBJ2-7; 10 nucleotides agree with TRBD2. Looked up from germline, CDR1 is SGHVS and CDR2 is FNYEAQ. V lost 1 base, J lost 5 bases, and 11 bases stayed unmatched. This CDR3 contains 17 residues.

The V and J genes are TRBV5-4 and TRBJ2-7; D is unclear. V dropped 1 base and J dropped 0 bases, with 5 bases sitting between them. The V gene's germline CDR1 is SGHNT and CDR2 YYREEE (reference sequence). This CDR3 comprises 13 residues. CDR3 nucleotides: TGTGCCAGCAGCTTGTCCAACTCCTACGAGCAGTACTTC. It specifies CASSLSNSYEQYF.

The chain has TRBV7-9 and TRBJ1-3; tentatively, D is TRBD1 (6 bases). The CDR3 loop spans 16 amino acids. Germline loops: CDR1 SEHNR, CDR2 FQNEAQ (reference sequence). V lost 0 bases and J 0 bases, leaving 9 bases between the germline ends. DNA for the CDR3: TGTGCCAGCAGCTTAGCCGGACAGTACTCTGGAAACACCATATATTTT. Amino acid sequence: CASSLAGQYSGNTIYF.

The chain is built from TRBV4-3 and TRBJ1-2; 8 bases are a match to TRBD1. The J segment lost 0 bases and the V segment lost 0 bases, leaving 9 bases of the junction unmatched. In germline, CDR1 is LGHNA, CDR2 YSLEER. The CDR3 sequence is 18 residues long. CDR3 DNA: TGCGCCAGCAGCCAAGAAGTTCTCGGACAGGGAGCTAACTATGGCTACACCTTC. It codes for CASSQEVLGQGANYGYTF.

This sequence joins TRBV28 and TRBJ1-6, with 9 positions matching TRBD1. Germline trimming cut 6 bases from V and 7 bases from J; bases unmatched to any gene: 7. Looked up from germline, CDR1 is MDHEN and CDR2 is SYDVKM. CDR3 length: 15 amino acids. The CDR3 protein is CASRTTGTGNSPLHF. The CDR3 DNA follows: TGTGCCAGCAGAACTACCGGGACAGGGAATTCACCCCTCCACTTT.

The V gene is TRBV5-6, the J gene TRBJ1-5; D ambiguous. CDR1 and CDR2 from the germline V gene are SGHDT and YYEEEE. The CDR3 totals 13 residues. Trimming cost V 1 base and J 4 bases, with 6 bases left between them. The CDR3: CASSLSGNQPQHF. The CDR3 bases are TGTGCCAGCAGCTTGTCGGGGAATCAGCCCCAGCATTTT.

This chain uses TRBV6-4 with TRBJ2-2; TRBD1 is a possible D gene (8 bases). CDR1 and CDR2 (germline): MRHNA, SNTAGT. The CDR3 is 16 residues long. Trimming stripped 2 bases from V and 4 bases from J, with 14 bases between. CDR3 amino acids: CASSDGQGGGTGELFF. The CDR3 DNA reads as TGTGCCAGCAGTGACGGACAGGGCGGGGGCACCGGGGAGCTGTTTTTT.

The rearrangement links TRBV5-6 to TRBJ1-5, with no clear D. Germline V gene sequence: CDR1 SGHDT, CDR2 YYEEEE. V lost 2 bases and J 0 bases, leaving 12 bases between the germline ends. The CDR3 totals 16 residues. CDR3 bases: TGTGCCAGCAGCTTTCGGGTTACTGATAGCAATCAGCCCCAGCATTTT. Amino acid sequence: CASSFRVTDSNQPQHF.

The chain has TRBV7-7 and TRBJ2-7; TRBD1 aligns across 9 bases. Germline V lookup: CDR1 SSHAT, CDR2 FNYEAQ (reference sequence). The CDR3 covers 16 residues. The CDR3 loop is CAGSPSGQGGLGEQYF. The CDR3 bases are TGTGCTGGCAGCCCCTCGGGACAGGGAGGACTGGGCGAGCAGTACTTC.